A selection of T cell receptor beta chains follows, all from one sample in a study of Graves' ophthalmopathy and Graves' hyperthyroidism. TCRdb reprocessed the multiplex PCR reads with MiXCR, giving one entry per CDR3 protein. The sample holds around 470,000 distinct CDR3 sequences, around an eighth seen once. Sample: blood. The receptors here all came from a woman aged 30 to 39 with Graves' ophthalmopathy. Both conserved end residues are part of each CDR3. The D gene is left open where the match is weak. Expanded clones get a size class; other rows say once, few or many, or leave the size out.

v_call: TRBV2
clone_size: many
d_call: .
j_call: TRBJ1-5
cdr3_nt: TGTGCCAGCATGAGCCGGGTTAGCAATCAGCCCCAGCATTTT
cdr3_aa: CASMSRVSNQPQHF

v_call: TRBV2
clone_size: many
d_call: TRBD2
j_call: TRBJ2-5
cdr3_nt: TGTGCCAGCACGACGGGACTAGCGGGACCGGGGTACCAAGAGACCCAGTACTTC
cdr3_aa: CASTTGLAGPGYQETQYF

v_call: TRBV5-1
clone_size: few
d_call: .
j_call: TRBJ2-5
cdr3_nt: TGCGCCAGCAGCTTAGAGTACCAAGAGACCCAGTACTTC
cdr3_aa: CASSLEYQETQYF

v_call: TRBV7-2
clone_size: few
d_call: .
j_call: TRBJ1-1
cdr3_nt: TGTGCCAGCAGCCAACTTGGGATCACTGAAGCTTTCTTT
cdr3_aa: CASSQLGITEAFF

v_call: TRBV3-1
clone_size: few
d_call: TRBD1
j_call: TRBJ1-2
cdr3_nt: TGTGCCAGCAGCCAACGGCCCGGGACAGGGGACTATGGCTACACCTTC
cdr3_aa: CASSQRPGTGDYGYTF

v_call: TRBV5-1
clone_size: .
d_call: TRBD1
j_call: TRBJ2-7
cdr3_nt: TGCGCCAGCAGCTCCCAGGGGGTGTACGAGCAGTACTTC
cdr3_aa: CASSSQGVYEQYF

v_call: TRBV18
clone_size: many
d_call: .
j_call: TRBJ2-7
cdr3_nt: TGTGCCAGCTCACCACGCGCCGCTTCCTACGAGCAGTACTTC
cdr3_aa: CASSPRAASYEQYF

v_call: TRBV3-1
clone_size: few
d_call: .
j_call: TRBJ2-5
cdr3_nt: TGTGCCAGCAGCGCGCTCGAGACCCAGTACTTC
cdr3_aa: CASSALETQYF

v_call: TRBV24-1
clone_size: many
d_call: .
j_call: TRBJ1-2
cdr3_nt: TGTGCCACCCGGGGGATCGATGGCTACACCTTC
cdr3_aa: CATRGIDGYTF

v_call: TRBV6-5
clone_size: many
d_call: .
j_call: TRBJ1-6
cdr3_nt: TGTGCCAGCAGTTACAGCGGAATTGGACCCCTCCACTTT
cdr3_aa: CASSYSGIGPLHF

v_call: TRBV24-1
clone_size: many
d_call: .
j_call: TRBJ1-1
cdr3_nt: TGTGCCACCAGTGAACGTCGACCAAGGGTGGGCACTGAAGCTTTCTTT
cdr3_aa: CATSERRPRVGTEAFF

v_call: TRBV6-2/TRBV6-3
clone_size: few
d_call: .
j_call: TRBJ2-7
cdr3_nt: TGTGCCAGCAGTTATTGGAGAGGGGGCTACGAGCAGTACTTC
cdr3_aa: CASSYWRGGYEQYF

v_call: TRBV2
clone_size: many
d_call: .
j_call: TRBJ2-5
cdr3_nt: TGTGCCAGCAGTGTCTTGCAGCGTTCGGAGACCCAGTACTTC
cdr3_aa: CASSVLQRSETQYF

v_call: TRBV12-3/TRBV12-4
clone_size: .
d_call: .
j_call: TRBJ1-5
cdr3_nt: TGTGCCAGCAGTTTAGCGGTACGGGAGGGTCAGCCCCAGCATTTT
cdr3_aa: CASSLAVREGQPQHF

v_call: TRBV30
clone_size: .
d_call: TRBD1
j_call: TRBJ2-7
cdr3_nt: TGTGCCTGGGGAGCCAAGGACAGGGACTACGAGCAGTACTTC
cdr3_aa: CAWGAKDRDYEQYF

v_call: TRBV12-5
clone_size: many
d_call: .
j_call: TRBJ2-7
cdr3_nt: TGTGCTAGTGCCCGACAGACCAACTCCTACGAGCAGTACTTC
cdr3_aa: CASARQTNSYEQYF

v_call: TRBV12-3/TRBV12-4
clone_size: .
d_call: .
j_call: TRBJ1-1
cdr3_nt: TGTGCCAGCAGGGGTGGTGGTGAAGCTTTCTTT
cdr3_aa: CASRGGGEAFF

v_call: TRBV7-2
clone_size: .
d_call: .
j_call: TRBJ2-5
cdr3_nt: TGTGCCAGCAGCATGGGGGCAGGGTTGGTTGAGACCCAGTACTTC
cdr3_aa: CASSMGAGLVETQYF

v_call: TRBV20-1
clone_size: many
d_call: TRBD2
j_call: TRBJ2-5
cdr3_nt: TGCAGTGCCAGGGGGGCTAGCGGGAGCCTGTACCAAGAGACCCAGTACTTC
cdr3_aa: CSARGASGSLYQETQYF

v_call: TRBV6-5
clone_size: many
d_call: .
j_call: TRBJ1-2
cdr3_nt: TGTGCCAGCAGCTACGGACCCGGGGTAGGCTACACCTTC
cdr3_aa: CASSYGPGVGYTF

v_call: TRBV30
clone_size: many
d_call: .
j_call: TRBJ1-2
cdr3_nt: TGTGCCTGGAGTCCGGACGGACCTTCCAACTACACCTTC
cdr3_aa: CAWSPDGPSNYTF

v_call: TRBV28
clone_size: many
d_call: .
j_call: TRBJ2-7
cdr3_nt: TGTGCCAGCGAGTCCGCATCCTACGAGCAGTACTTC
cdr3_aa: CASESASYEQYF

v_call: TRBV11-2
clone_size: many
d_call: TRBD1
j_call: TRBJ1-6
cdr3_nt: TGTGCCAGCAGCACCGACAGGGCCCATAATTCACCCCTCCACTTT
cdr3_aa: CASSTDRAHNSPLHF

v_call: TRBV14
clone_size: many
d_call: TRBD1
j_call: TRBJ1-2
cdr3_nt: TGTGCCAGCAGCCAACACCCGGGACAGGGCAACTATGGCTACACCTTC
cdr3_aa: CASSQHPGQGNYGYTF

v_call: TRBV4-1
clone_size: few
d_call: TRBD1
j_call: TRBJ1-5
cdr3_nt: TGCGCCAGCAGCCCGCGACAGGGCGGGAACAATCAGCCCCAGCATTTT
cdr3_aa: CASSPRQGGNNQPQHF

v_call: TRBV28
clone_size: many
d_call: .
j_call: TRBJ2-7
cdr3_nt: TGTGCCAGCAGAACCTTAGACCGGCCTGATGAGCAGTACTTC
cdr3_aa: CASRTLDRPDEQYF

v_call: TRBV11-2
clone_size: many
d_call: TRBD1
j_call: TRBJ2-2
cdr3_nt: TGTGCCAGCAGCTTAGATGGTGACAGGGAGCTCACCGGGGAGCTGTTTTTT
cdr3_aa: CASSLDGDRELTGELFF

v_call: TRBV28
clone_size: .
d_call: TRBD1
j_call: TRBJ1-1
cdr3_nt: TGTGCCACCGGGACAGGGAACACTGAAGCTTTCTTT
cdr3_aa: CATGTGNTEAFF

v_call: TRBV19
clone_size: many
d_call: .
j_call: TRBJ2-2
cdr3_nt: TGTGCCAGTAGTATACGCGGGGCGGCAAACACCGGGGAGCTGTTTTTT
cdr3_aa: CASSIRGAANTGELFF

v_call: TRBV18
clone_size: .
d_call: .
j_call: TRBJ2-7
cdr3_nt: TGTGCCAGCTCACCACGCCCGGGAGTGGGAGAGCAGTACTTC
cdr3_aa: CASSPRPGVGEQYF

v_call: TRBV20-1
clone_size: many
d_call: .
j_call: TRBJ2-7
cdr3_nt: TGCAGTGCTAGAGTTTCCATTAGCTCCTACGAGCAGTACTTC
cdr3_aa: CSARVSISSYEQYF

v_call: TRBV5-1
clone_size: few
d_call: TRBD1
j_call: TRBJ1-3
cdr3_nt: TGCGCCAGCAGCAGAGACAGGGCTGGAAACACCATATATTTT
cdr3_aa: CASSRDRAGNTIYF

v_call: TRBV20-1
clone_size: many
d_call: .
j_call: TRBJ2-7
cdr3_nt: TGCAGTGCTAGAGGTGGGGTAGGCCAGTACTTC
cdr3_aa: CSARGGVGQYF

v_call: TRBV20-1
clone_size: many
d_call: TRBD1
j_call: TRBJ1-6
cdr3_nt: TGCAGTGCCCAGGGACAGCCCTATAATTCACCCCTCCACTTT
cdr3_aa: CSAQGQPYNSPLHF

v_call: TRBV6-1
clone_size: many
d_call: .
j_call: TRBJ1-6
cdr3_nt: TGTGCCAGCAGCCGAGCGGGACACTCGATGCCGGGTAATTCACCCCTCCACTTT
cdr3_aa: CASSRAGHSMPGNSPLHF

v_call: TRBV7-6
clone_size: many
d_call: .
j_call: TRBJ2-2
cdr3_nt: TGTGCCAGCAGCCCAAGGAGTAGGAACACCGGGGAGCTGTTTTTT
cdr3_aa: CASSPRSRNTGELFF

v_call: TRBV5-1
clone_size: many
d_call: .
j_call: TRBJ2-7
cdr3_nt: TGCGCGTCCACGGACGGTACCTCCTACGAGCAGTACTTC
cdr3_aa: CASTDGTSYEQYF

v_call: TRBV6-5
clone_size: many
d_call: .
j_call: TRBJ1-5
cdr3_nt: TGTGCCAGCAGGGTCCCGGGGGGGGCCCCTAGCAATCAGCCCCAGCATTTT
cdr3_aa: CASRVPGGAPSNQPQHF

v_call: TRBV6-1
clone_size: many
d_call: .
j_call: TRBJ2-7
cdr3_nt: TGTGCCAGCAGTGAAATCCGCGGTAGCGGTGCCTACGAGCAGTACTTC
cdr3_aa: CASSEIRGSGAYEQYF

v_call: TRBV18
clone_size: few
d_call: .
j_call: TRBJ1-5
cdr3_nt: TGTGCCAGCTCACTCGGGCTGAGGGGCAATCAGCCCCAGCATTTT
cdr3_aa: CASSLGLRGNQPQHF

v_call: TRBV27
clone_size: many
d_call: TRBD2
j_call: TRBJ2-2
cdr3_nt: TGTGCCAGCAGCCTCAGGGGAGTGGGACTAGGGGGCGGGGAGCTGTTTTTT
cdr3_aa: CASSLRGVGLGGGELFF

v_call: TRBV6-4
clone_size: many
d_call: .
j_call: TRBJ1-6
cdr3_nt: TGTGCCAGCAGGAAGGGATATAATTCACCCCTCCACTTT
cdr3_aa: CASRKGYNSPLHF

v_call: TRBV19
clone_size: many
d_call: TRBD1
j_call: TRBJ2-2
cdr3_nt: TGTGCCAGTCAGGACAGGCTGAACACCGGGGAGCTGTTTTTT
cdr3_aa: CASQDRLNTGELFF

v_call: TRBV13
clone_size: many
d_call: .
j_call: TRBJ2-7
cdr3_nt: TGTGCCAGCAGCCGCCGAGGAAACGAGCAGTACTTC
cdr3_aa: CASSRRGNEQYF

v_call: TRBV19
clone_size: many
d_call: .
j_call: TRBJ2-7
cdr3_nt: TGTGCCAGTAGTATTCGCGGGACCCCCTACGAGCAGTACTTC
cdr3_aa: CASSIRGTPYEQYF

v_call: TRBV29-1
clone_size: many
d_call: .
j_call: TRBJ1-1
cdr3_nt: TGCAGCGTCACAGGGCGGTGGAACACTGAAGCTTTCTTT
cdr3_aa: CSVTGRWNTEAFF

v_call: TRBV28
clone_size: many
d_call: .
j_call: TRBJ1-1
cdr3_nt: TGTGCCAGCAATTCCAAGATTAACACTGAAGCTTTCTTT
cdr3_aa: CASNSKINTEAFF

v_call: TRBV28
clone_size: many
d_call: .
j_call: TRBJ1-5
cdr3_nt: TGTGCCAGCAGTCAACAGGGAGACCCCCAGCATTTT
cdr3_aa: CASSQQGDPQHF

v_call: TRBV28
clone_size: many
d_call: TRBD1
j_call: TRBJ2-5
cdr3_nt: TGTGCCAGCAGTTTTGGCCAGGGGGCGCCTCAAGAGACCCAGTACTTC
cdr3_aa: CASSFGQGAPQETQYF

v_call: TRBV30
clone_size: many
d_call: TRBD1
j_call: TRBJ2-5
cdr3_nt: TGTGCCTGGAGTGACGGGACAGGGTACGAGACCCAGTACTTC
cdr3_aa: CAWSDGTGYETQYF

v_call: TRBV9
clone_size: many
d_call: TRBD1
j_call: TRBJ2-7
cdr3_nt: TGTGCCAGCAGCCTACGGACAGGGGACGAGCAGTACTTC
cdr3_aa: CASSLRTGDEQYF

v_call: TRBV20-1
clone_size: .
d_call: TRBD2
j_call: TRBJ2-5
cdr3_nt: TGCAGTGCTAGAGAGCTAGCGGGAGGTTTAGAGACCCAGTACTTC
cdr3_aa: CSARELAGGLETQYF

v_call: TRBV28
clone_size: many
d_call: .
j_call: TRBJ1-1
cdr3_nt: TGTGCCAGCAGTCCACGATGGGGCAGAGTTGAAGCTTTCTTT
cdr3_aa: CASSPRWGRVEAFF

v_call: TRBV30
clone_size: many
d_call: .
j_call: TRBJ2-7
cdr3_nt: TGTGCCTGGAGCCACTTTCGGGGCGGACTCAACGAGCAGTACTTC
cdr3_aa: CAWSHFRGGLNEQYF

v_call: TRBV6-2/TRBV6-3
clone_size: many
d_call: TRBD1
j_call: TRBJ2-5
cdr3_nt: TGTGCCAGCAGACCCAGGACAGGGTGGCATCAAGAGACCCAGTACTTC
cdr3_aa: CASRPRTGWHQETQYF

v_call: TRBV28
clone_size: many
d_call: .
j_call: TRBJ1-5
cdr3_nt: TGTGCCAGCAGTGTCAGGGTTCAGCCCCAGCATTTT
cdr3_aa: CASSVRVQPQHF

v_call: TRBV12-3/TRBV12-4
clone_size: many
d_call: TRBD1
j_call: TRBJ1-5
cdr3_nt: TGTGCCAGCAGGAGCGGGACAGGGTACGGTCAGCCCCAGCATTTT
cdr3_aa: CASRSGTGYGQPQHF

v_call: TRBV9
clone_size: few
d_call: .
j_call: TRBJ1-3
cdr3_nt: TGTGCCAGCAGCGTAAACTCTGGGATGGGGGATCCTGGAAACACCATATATTTT
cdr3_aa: CASSVNSGMGDPGNTIYF

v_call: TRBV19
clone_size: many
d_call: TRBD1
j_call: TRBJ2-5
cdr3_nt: TGTGCCAGTAGTAAACGGGACAGCCTCCAAGAGACCCAGTACTTC
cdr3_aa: CASSKRDSLQETQYF